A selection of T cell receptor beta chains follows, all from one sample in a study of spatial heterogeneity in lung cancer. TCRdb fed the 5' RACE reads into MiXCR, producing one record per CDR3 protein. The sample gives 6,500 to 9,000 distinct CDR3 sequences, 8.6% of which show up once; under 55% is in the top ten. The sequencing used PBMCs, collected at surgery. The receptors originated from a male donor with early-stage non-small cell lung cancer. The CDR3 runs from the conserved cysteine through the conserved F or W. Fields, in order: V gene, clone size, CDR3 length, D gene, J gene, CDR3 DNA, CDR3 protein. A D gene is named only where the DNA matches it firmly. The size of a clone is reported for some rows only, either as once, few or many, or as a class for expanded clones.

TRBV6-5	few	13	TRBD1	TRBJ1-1	TGTGCCAGCAGACCGGGACAGGGCCCTGAAGCTTTCTTT	CASRPGQGPEAFF
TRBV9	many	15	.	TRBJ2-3	TGTGCCAGCAGCGTAGGGGAAGGCGGCACAGATACGCAGTATTTT	CASSVGEGGTDTQYF
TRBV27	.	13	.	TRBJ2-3	TGTGCCAGCAGTTTATCGTACCTAGATACGCAGTATTTT	CASSLSYLDTQYF
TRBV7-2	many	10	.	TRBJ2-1	TGTGCCAGCAGCTTGCGTGAGCAGTTCTTC	CASSLREQFF
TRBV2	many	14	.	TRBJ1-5	TGTGCCAGCAGTGAGACAGGCTTCAATCAGCCCCAGCATTTT	CASSETGFNQPQHF
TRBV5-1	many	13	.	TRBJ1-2	TGCGCCAGCAGCTTGGGGGCAACGGATGGCTACACCTTC	CASSLGATDGYTF
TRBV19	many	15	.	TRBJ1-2	TGTGCCAGTAGTTTTTCCTGGACGGCCAACTATGGCTACACCTTC	CASSFSWTANYGYTF
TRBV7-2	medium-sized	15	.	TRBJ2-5	TGTGCCAGCAGCCCCCGGGGCGGACGCCAAGAGACCCAGTACTTC	CASSPRGGRQETQYF
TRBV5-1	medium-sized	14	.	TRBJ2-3	TGCGCCAGCAGCTTCCGACTATACACAGATACGCAGTATTTT	CASSFRLYTDTQYF
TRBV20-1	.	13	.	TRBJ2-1	TGCAGTGCTAGAGATCAAGGGTACGATGAGCAGTTCTTC	CSARDQGYDEQFF
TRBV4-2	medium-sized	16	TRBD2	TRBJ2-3	TGTGCCAGCAGCCAAGACGTGGCGGGAGCGGTTGATACGCAGTATTTT	CASSQDVAGAVDTQYF
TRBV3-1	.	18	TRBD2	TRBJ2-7	TGTGCCAGCAGCCAAGATGTACTAGCGGGAGGTACTTCCTACGAGCAGTACTTC	CASSQDVLAGGTSYEQYF
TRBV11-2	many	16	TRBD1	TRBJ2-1	TGTGCCAGCAGCTTAGACCTCGAAACAGGGGTCTATGAGCAGTTCTTC	CASSLDLETGVYEQFF
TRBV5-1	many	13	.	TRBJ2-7	TGCGCCAGCAGCCCGCCGGACAGCTACGAGCAGTACTTC	CASSPPDSYEQYF
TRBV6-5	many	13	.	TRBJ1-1	TGTGCCAGCAGTTCTGTGGGGAACACTGAAGCTTTCTTT	CASSSVGNTEAFF
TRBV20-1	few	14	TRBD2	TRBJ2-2	TGCAGTGCTAGAAAGGACGGGAGGACCGGGGAGCTGTTTTTT	CSARKDGRTGELFF
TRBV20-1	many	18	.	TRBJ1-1	TGCAGTGCTAGTAAAATGTTTGGGGCAGGGGAAGGGATCACTGAAGCTTTCTTT	CSASKMFGAGEGITEAFF
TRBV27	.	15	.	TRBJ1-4	TGTGCCAGCAGTTCCTCAGGGGCCGAGGAGGAAAAACTGTTTTTT	CASSSSGAEEEKLFF
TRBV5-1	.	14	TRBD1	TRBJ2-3	TGCGCCAGCAGCTCCGGGACAGCCACAGATACGCAGTATTTT	CASSSGTATDTQYF
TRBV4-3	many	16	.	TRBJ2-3	TGCGCCAGCAGCCAAGACCCCGGGACGGCCCCTGATACGCAGTATTTT	CASSQDPGTAPDTQYF
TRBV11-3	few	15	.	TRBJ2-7	TGTGCCAGCAGCTTTCCAGGCTCAGGTGGCAACGAGCAGTACTTC	CASSFPGSGGNEQYF
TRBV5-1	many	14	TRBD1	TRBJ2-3	TGCGCCAGCAGCTCAAAACAGGGGCTAGATACGCAGTATTTT	CASSSKQGLDTQYF
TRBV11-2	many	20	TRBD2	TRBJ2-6	TGTGCCAGCAGCTTATACTTCTGGACTAGCGGGGGCTCTGGGGCCAACGTCCTGACTTTC	CASSLYFWTSGGSGANVLTF
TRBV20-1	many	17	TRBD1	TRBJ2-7	TGCAGTGCTAGAGACCCGGGACAGGGGCTGTCCGCCTACGAGCAGTACTTC	CSARDPGQGLSAYEQYF
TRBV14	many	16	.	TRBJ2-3	TGTGCCAGCAGCCTCCAAACAGGGAGGTTCACAGATACGCAGTATTTT	CASSLQTGRFTDTQYF
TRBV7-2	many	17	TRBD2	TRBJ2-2	TGTGCCAGCAGCTTAGAGGCGGGAGGGTCAGGCACCGGGGAGCTGTTTTTT	CASSLEAGGSGTGELFF
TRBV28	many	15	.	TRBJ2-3	TGTGCCAGCAGTTGGGACACCTCACCTTCAGATACGCAGTATTTT	CASSWDTSPSDTQYF
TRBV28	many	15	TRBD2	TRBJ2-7	TGTGCCAGCCATGAGACGGGACTAGTTCTTTATATGGAGTACTTC	CASHETGLVLYMEYF
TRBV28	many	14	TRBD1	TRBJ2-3	TGTGCCAGCAGTTCCGGACAGGTTTCAGATACGCAGTATTTT	CASSSGQVSDTQYF
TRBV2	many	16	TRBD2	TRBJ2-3	TGTGCCAGCAGCCGGGGACTAGCGGGAGGCGCAGATACGCAGTATTTT	CASSRGLAGGADTQYF
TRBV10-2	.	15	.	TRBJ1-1	TGCGCCAGCAGTGAGAGCGCCTCCCGCAACACTGAAGCTTTCTTT	CASSESASRNTEAFF
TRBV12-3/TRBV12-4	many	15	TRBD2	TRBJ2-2	TGTGCCAGCAGTAATAGCGGGAGTAACACCGGGGAGCTGTTTTTT	CASSNSGSNTGELFF
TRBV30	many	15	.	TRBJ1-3	TGTGCCTGGAGCCGGGCCCGGCAGACAGGAAACACCATATATTTT	CAWSRARQTGNTIYF
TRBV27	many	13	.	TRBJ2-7	TGTGCCAGCAGTTTGAAACAGGGTTACGAGCAGTACTTC	CASSLKQGYEQYF
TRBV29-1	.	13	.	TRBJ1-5	TGCAGCGTTGCGGCCGGAAGCAATCAGCCCCAGCATTTT	CSVAAGSNQPQHF
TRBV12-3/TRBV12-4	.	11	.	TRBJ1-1	TGTGCCAGCAGTTGGGGCACTGAAGCTTTCTTT	CASSWGTEAFF
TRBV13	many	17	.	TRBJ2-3	TGTGCCAGCAGCTTAGGCCTAACGGGGGCTAGCACAGATACGCAGTATTTT	CASSLGLTGASTDTQYF
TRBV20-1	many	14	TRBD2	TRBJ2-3	TGCAGTGCCCGCCGAGCGGGAAACACAGATACGCAGTATTTT	CSARRAGNTDTQYF
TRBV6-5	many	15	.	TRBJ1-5	TGTGCCAGCAGTTACTCTGTTATAGGCAATCAGCCCCAGCATTTT	CASSYSVIGNQPQHF
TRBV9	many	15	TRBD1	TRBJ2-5	TGTGCCAGCAGCGCCCAGGGGGCCCTTGTCGAGACCCAGTACTTC	CASSAQGALVETQYF
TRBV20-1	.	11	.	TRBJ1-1	TGCAGTGCCTACAGGGTAACTGAAGCTTTCTTT	CSAYRVTEAFF
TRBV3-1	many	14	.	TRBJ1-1	TGTGCCAGCAGCCCTGAGACGGGGATCACTGAAGCTTTCTTT	CASSPETGITEAFF
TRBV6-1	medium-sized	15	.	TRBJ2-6	TGTGCCAGCAGTGAAGGGGACTCTGGGGCCAACGTCCTGACTTTC	CASSEGDSGANVLTF
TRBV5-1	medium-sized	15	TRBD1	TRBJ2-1	TGCGCCAGCAGCGGGACAGCTTACTCCTACAATGAGCAGTTCTTC	CASSGTAYSYNEQFF
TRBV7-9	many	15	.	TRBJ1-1	TGTGCCAGCAGCTTAGCGAATGGAGCGAACACTGAAGCTTTCTTT	CASSLANGANTEAFF
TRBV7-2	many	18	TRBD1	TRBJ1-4	TGTGCCAGCAGCTTAGAAAACAGGGGACAGCGTTATAATGAAAAACTGTTTTTT	CASSLENRGQRYNEKLFF